This T cell receptor (beta chain) came from a study of T cell repertoires in cytomegalovirus infection. Overall study context: Indications came from public TCR beta signatures; they pointed to CMV infection and to a matching HLA type. Notes on the study in general: There were HLA-C-restricted CMV-specific TCR beta clonotypes dominating the ex vivo response.

Points on this clonotype: Its target is unknown. This may stem from a read error, because a much larger clone lies one nucleotide away.

TCRdb recomputed calls from the reads with MiXCR, one row per CDR3 protein. The sample has some 270,000 distinct CDR3 sequences, 20% to 25% seen once; the top ten hold about 21%. The CDR3 runs to 12 residues. V usage is TRBV12-3 or TRBV12-4 and J usage is TRBJ1-6; no clear D. Sequencing was performed on cultured PBMCs, taken from culture after CMV antigen stimulation. This receptor was identified in a human donor in good health (CMV status not recorded). Some clones in this sample may be carry-over from other donors' samples. The chain's CDR3 is CASSPLNSPLYF. In DNA, the CDR3 is TGTGCCAGCAGTCCGTTGAATTCACCCCTCTACTTT.